Each of the 12 T cell receptor beta chains below was sequenced from the same sample in a study of beta chain features in type 1 diabetes (dated by TCRdb to the late 2010s). The method was the immunoSEQ multiplex PCR assay. The entire isolated RNA was reverse transcribed using the High Capacity cDNA Reverse Transcription Kit, and thus expressed TCRB transcripts were sequenced. This immuneACCESS table, as held by TCRdb, lists in-frame sequences with V and J called but not all clones. Of the missing ones, under half trace to an unresolved V gene in checked studies; the others have no known cause. A total of 450,000 to 550,000 clones appear in this sample, roughly 31% of them only once. The top ten clones comprise 0.05% to 0.065% of the sample. Specimen: naive CD4+ T cells from blood. According to the study, the label for this sample's cell subset or site signals: true naive CD4+ T cells. The receptors originated from a man between 18 and 29 years old in good health.

This clone showed up just a few times. The chain has TRBV10-3 and TRBJ2-1; 7 nucleotides line up with TRBD2. The germline gives CDR1 ENHRY, CDR2 SYGVKD. The CDR3 spans 16 residues. V dropped 1 base and J dropped 0; count of bases not matched to a gene: 3. CDR3 residues: CAISEFTSASYNEQFF. The CDR3 DNA follows: TGTGCCATCAGTGAGTTTACTAGCGCCTCCTACAATGAGCAGTTCTTC.

The chain couples TRBV14 to TRBJ2-7, with TRBD1 matching over 9 bases. Germline-derived CDR1 and CDR2 are SGHDN and FVKESK. The CDR3 contains 14 residues. J was trimmed by 6 bases and V by 0 bases; bases with no gene match: 3. CDR3: CASSQEQGAREQYF. CDR3 DNA: TGTGCCAGCAGCCAAGAACAGGGGGCCCGCGAGCAGTACTTC.

The J gene is TRBJ2-2, the V gene TRBV5-1; D tentatively reads TRBD1 or TRBD2 (5 bases each). V was clipped by 3 bases and J by 3 bases, with 12 bases between them. Germline CDR1 is SGHRS and CDR2 is YFSETQ. The CDR3 has 15 amino acids. CDR3 bases: TGCGCCAGCAGCTGGGACGACCGGTACACCGGGGAGCTGTTTTTT. Its protein is CASSWDDRYTGELFF.

The chain employs TRBV7-2 and TRBJ2-1; possible D gene TRBD1, 5 bases. V gave up 5 bases and J gave up 5 bases, with 16 bases separating them. This CDR3 contains 15 residues. In germline, CDR1 is SGHTA, CDR2 FQGNSA. For the CDR3, the DNA is TGTGCCAGCAGCCCCCAACGAAGGGGTAACAATGAGCAGTTCTTC. It codes for CASSPQRRGNNEQFF.

This rearrangement joins TRBV9 to TRBJ2-5, with D perhaps being TRBD1 or TRBD2 (5 bases each). Trimming left V 0 bases short and J 4 bases short, with 16 bases between. Germline CDR1 SGDLS, CDR2 YYNGEE. The CDR3 loop spans 16 amino acids. This CDR3 is CASSVGRGARGETQYF. CDR3 nucleotide sequence: TGTGCCAGCAGCGTAGGGAGAGGGGCGCGAGGAGAGACCCAGTACTTC.

The chain uses TRBV9 and TRBJ2-1, with 10 bases that match TRBD2. Germline V gives CDR1 SGDLS, CDR2 YYNGEE. With 3 bases clipped from V and 7 bases from J, the junction kept 10 bases outside the gene matches. CDR3 length: 16 amino acids. The CDR3 DNA reads as TGTGCCAGCAGCGACCCCACGGGACTAGCGCTAAATGAGCAGTTCTTC. It codes for CASSDPTGLALNEQFF.

This clone was seen a handful of times. This chain joins TRBV7-9 and TRBJ2-5; 8 bases fit TRBD2. V was pared by 6 bases and J by 7 bases, with 10 bases of the junction left unmatched. CDR1 is SEHNR and CDR2 is FQNEAQ in the germline V gene (reference sequence). The CDR3 runs 14 residues. As DNA, the CDR3 is TGTGCCAGCAGTCCCCAAGCGGGAGTGGTGACCCAGTACTTC. Its protein is CASSPQAGVVTQYF.

V and J are TRBV10-3 and TRBJ2-3, with D possibly being TRBD2 (5 bases). The CDR3 is made up of 14 amino acids. Trimming removed 2 bases from V and 0 bases from J, with 6 bases in between. Germline CDR1 ENHRY, CDR2 SYGVKD. The CDR3 region has the DNA TGTGCCATCAGTGAGGGACTGAGCACAGATACGCAGTATTTT. Amino acids: CAISEGLSTDTQYF.

This clone was observed a few times. CDR3 in amino acids: CASSQDSGEASGYTF. In DNA, the CDR3 is TGCGCCAGCAGCCAAGATTCTGGGGAGGCAAGTGGCTACACCTTC. The rearrangement links TRBV4-3 to TRBJ1-2; D is undetermined. CDR1 and CDR2 from the germline V gene are LGHNA and YSLEER. The V and J ends lost 0 bases and 7 bases respectively, with 15 bases between them. The CDR3 has 15 residues.

This chain joins TRBV4-1 and TRBJ1-2, with D possibly matching TRBD1 (6 bases). From germline, CDR1 is MGHRA and CDR2 YSYEKL. V dropped 4 bases and J dropped 5 bases, with 17 bases sitting between them. This CDR3 has 15 amino acids. DNA of the CDR3: TGCGCCAGCAGCCTGGCGAGAGGGACAACTTATGGCTACACCTTC. Its protein product is CASSLARGTTYGYTF.

This clone was detected a few times. The chain is built from TRBV29-1 and TRBJ1-4, with D maybe TRBD1 (5 bases). V lost 1 base, J lost 8 bases, and 14 bases lay in between. The CDR3 loop spans 14 amino acids. Germline CDR1 SQVTM, CDR2 ANQGSEA. As DNA, the CDR3 is TGCAGCGTTGAAGCGGGGCGCGCTAGAGAAAAACTGTTTTTT. It specifies CSVEAGRAREKLFF.

The chain is built from TRBV7-2 and TRBJ2-7; 8 positions agree with TRBD1. Germline loops: CDR1 SGHTA, CDR2 FQGNSA. The J segment lost 2 bases and the V segment lost 4 bases, leaving 1 base of the junction unmatched. The length of the CDR3 is 13 residues. The CDR3 DNA follows: TGTGCCAGCAGCTGGGACAGGCCCTACGAGCAGTACTTC. Its translation is CASSWDRPYEQYF.